This T cell receptor (beta chain) was sequenced in a study of blood T cell repertoires in COVID-19. In Seattle, patients joined the study during active infection and were tracked longitudinally. Authors' methods: How many nucleated cells were present was estimated from reference gene primer amplification. Method: immunoSEQ multiplex PCR; TCRdb's copy keeps in-frame clones and lacks some. That table gives V, J and clone size, and the DNA gave D and trimming. The table lists about 180,000 clones, 65% to 85% of them singletons. Germline CDR1 MNHEY, CDR2 SVGAGI. Germline trimming cut 5 bases from V and 0 bases from J; bases unmatched to any gene: 7. This CDR3 is built from 15 residues.

This clonotype was sampled from a woman aged 40 to 50 with COVID-19, enrolled during active disease. The sample taken for sequencing was peripheral blood. The chain couples TRBV6-5 to TRBJ2-7; 7 nucleotides agree with TRBD2. CDR3 nucleotide sequence: TGTGCCAGCAGTACTACTAGCGCCTTCTCCTACGAGCAGTACTTC. As protein: CASSTTSAFSYEQYF.